This T cell receptor (beta chain) derives from a study of vaccination and CD4 T cells after COVID-19. General observations from the study: Rising from around 20 to 38, the median of SARS-CoV-2-reactive clonotypes did not change significantly.

Treatment defined: roughly nine-day PBMC culture with coronavirus spike peptide pools or control peptides (ViraFEST assay). V dropped 6 bases and J dropped 5 bases, with 9 bases sitting between them. The CDR3 length is 12 residues. Germline V gene sequence: CDR1 MDHEN, CDR2 SYDVKM. The Oncomine TCR Beta short-read assay sequenced DNA from cultured CD4+ T cells. TCRdb reprocessed the PCR reads with MiXCR, giving one entry per CDR3 protein. The sample consists of about 17,000 distinct CDR3 sequences, about 46% of them appearing once. Comments on this clonotype: Its matching antigen is unknown.

This TCR was sampled from a human donor who had recovered from COVID-19. The chain has TRBV28 and TRBJ2-3; tentatively, D is TRBD1 (5 bases). This sample comprised CD4+ T cells from blood, cultured in vitro, obtained after SARS-CoV-2 vaccination. The CDR3 DNA reads as TGTGCCAGCAGAGGGGCGAGAGATACGCAGTATTTT. Its protein is CASRGARDTQYF. The whole variable domain, remainder taken from reference TRBV28 and TRBJ2-3, is DVKVTQSSRYLVKRTGEKVFLECVQDMDHENMFWYRQDPGLGLRLIYFSYDVKMKEKGDIPEGYSVSREKKERFSLILESASTNQTSMYLCASRGARDTQYFGPGTRLTVL.